The 18 T cell receptor beta chains presented below share a single source sample, sequenced in a study of T cell changes during pregnancy in multiple sclerosis (dated by TCRdb to between 2018 and 2021). The library was produced with the immunoSEQ multiplex PCR assay. Entries here come from immuneACCESS through TCRdb and include only in-frame sequences with V and J called. Some clones fail to appear in such tables; in the studies checked, an unresolved V gene covers under half of the shortfall, and the cause of the remainder is unknown. The sample yields 85,000 to 95,000 clones; 91% were counted once. Clones ranked in the top ten supply 1.5% to 2% of the sample. The source material was peripheral blood, sampled after pregnancy. All receptors derive from a female donor in good health, enrolled as a control in a pregnancy study.

The chain has TRBV19 and TRBJ2-6; a weak D match, TRBD1 (5 bases). This CDR3 is built from 13 residues. Germline-derived CDR1 and CDR2 are LNHDA and SQIVND (reference sequence). Trimming took 7 bases from V and 3 from J, leaving 7 bases between them. CDR3 in amino acids: CASTGIGANVLTF. DNA of the CDR3: TGTGCCAGTACAGGGATTGGGGCCAACGTCCTGACTTTC. The full variable domain, completed using reference TRBV19 and TRBJ2-6, is DGGITQSPKYLFRKEGQNVTLSCEQNLNHDAMYWYRQDPGQGLRLIYYSQIVNDFQKGDIAEGYSVSREKKESFPLTVTSAQKNPTAFYLCASTGIGANVLTFGAGSRLTVL.

This clone was recorded only once. This chain links TRBV18 with TRBJ1-1; 8 bases fit TRBD1. With V trimmed by 3 bases and J by 8 bases, 11 bases remained unmatched. The CDR3 runs to 15 residues. Germline-derived CDR1 and CDR2 are KGHSH and LQKENI. CDR3 loop: CASSPVSTGAREAFF. In nucleotides, the CDR3 is TGTGCCAGCTCACCCGTATCGACAGGGGCCCGGGAAGCTTTCTTT.

This CDR3 is CASSLSRGYTF. In nucleotides, the CDR3 is TGTGCCAGCAGTTTATCGCGGGGCTACACCTTC. This chain links TRBV28 with TRBJ1-2, with unresolved D. The ends were cut back, 1 base at V and 8 bases at J, with 5 bases in the middle. CDR3 length equals 11 residues. Per the germline V gene, CDR1 is MDHEN and CDR2 is SYDVKM.

The chain combines TRBV7-9 with TRBJ2-2, with 9 bases identical to TRBD1. V shed 5 bases and J 6 bases; nucleotides not matched to a gene: 10. CDR1 SEHNR and CDR2 FQNEAQ come from the germline V gene (reference sequence). The CDR3 runs 16 residues. The CDR3 reads CASSPRQGGKAGELFF. CDR3 bases: TGTGCCAGCAGCCCCAGACAGGGGGGAAAAGCCGGGGAGCTGTTTTTT.

This clone occurred once. This chain joins TRBV7-9 and TRBJ2-3; D is unresolved. Trimming took 5 bases from V and 6 from J, leaving 6 bases between them. Germline values: CDR1 SEHNR, CDR2 FQNEAQ (reference sequence). The CDR3 consists of 11 residues. CDR3: CASSDFDTQYF. CDR3 coding DNA: TGTGCCAGCAGCGACTTTGATACGCAGTATTTT.

A single count supports this clone. This chain links TRBV28 with TRBJ2-1; 8 bases are a match to TRBD2. The ends lost 5 bases at V and 0 bases at J; junction bases unmatched: 6. The CDR3 contains 16 residues. CDR1 is MDHEN, CDR2 SYDVKM, per germline. For the CDR3, the DNA is TGTGCCAGCAGTCCTCAGGGGACTAGCTCCTACAATGAGCAGTTCTTC. It specifies CASSPQGTSSYNEQFF.

The chain is built from TRBV5-1 and TRBJ1-3, with a weak D call TRBD1 (6 bases). Germline CDR1 and CDR2: SGHRS and YFSETQ. The ends were cut back, 0 bases at V and 2 bases at J, with 9 bases in the middle. The CDR3 sequence is 15 residues long. The CDR3 DNA reads as TGCGCCAGCAGCTTGGAGGGACATCCTGGAAACACCATATATTTT. It translates to CASSLEGHPGNTIYF.

The rearrangement joins TRBV27 to TRBJ1-5, with TRBD1 matching over 8 bases. In germline, CDR1 is MNHEY, CDR2 SMNVEV (reference sequence). With 3 bases clipped from V and 9 bases from J, the junction kept 10 bases outside the gene matches. The CDR3 covers 15 residues. The CDR3 DNA reads TGTGCCAGCAGTTTTAATTCAGGGGGCGCTTCGCCCCAGCATTTT. It encodes CASSFNSGGASPQHF.

In the case of this clone: This sample also contains other DNA sequences that code for the same CDR3. The DNA of the CDR3 is TGCAGCGTCGCCCGAGGCACCGGGGAGCTGTTTTTT. Its protein is CSVARGTGELFF. The genes are TRBV29-1 and TRBJ2-2; D unclear. Germline assignment: CDR1 SQVTM and CDR2 ANQGSEA. V shed 6 bases and J shed 4 bases, with 9 bases lying between them. The CDR3 is 12 amino acids.

The chain carries TRBV5-1 and TRBJ2-5; 7 positions match TRBD1. The DNA end favors TRBJ2-7, so the J call may be wrong. Germline lookup yields CDR1 SGHRS and CDR2 YFSETQ. CDR3 length: 16 amino acids. The CDR3 loop reads CASSLGAGTAPYEQYF. CDR3 DNA sequence: TGCGCCAGCAGCTTGGGGGCCGGGACAGCCCCCTACGAGCAGTACTTC.

This chain connects TRBV6-6 to TRBJ1-2; TRBD1 agrees at 7 bases. Trimming at V came to 7 bases and at J to 2 bases, leaving 7 bases not matched to a gene. CDR1 and CDR2 (germline): MNHNY, SVGAGI (reference sequence). CDR3 length equals 14 residues. The CDR3 reads CASKRTGANYGYTF. In nucleotides, the CDR3 is TGTGCCAGCAAAAGGACAGGAGCCAACTATGGCTACACCTTC.

The rearrangement links TRBV6-5 to TRBJ1-4; D remains unclear. The CDR3 has 13 amino acids. The V gene lost 6 bases and the J gene lost 8 bases, with 13 bases spanning the gap. Germline values: CDR1 MNHEY, CDR2 SVGAGI. The CDR3 loop is CASSYVRGEKLFF. Written as DNA, the CDR3 is TGTGCCAGCAGCTACGTACGAGGGGAAAAACTGTTTTTT.

The chain links TRBV27 to TRBJ2-7; D might be TRBD2 (5 bases). The germline V and J ends were trimmed by 5 bases and 7 bases, with 18 bases remaining between them. The CDR3 is made up of 14 amino acids. Germline CDR1 is MNHEY and CDR2 is SMNVEV (reference sequence). CDR3 coding DNA: TGTGCCAGCAGTCTCCGGACTCCCGAGTTGGAGCAGTACTTC. As protein: CASSLRTPELEQYF.

The chain uses TRBV30 and TRBJ1-2; D might be TRBD1 (6 bases). V gave up 2 bases and J gave up 5 bases, with 12 bases separating them. CDR1 and CDR2 from the germline V gene are GTSNPN and SVGIG (reference sequence). The CDR3 has 13 residues. CDR3 amino acids: CAWSSGTSYGYTF. CDR3 nucleotides: TGTGCCTGGAGTTCGGGGACATCTTATGGCTACACCTTC.

The chain joins TRBV4-1 to TRBJ1-1; D gene unclear. The CDR3 covers 14 residues. CDR1 and CDR2 from the germline V gene are MGHRA and YSYEKL. V lost 2 bases and J lost 1, with 8 bases in between. The CDR3 DNA reads TGCGCCAGCAGCCAAATCGGCGGGAACACTGAAGCTTTCTTT. Translating it yields CASSQIGGNTEAFF.

About this clone itself: Relative to the germline gene, one junction end is altered; a read error may explain this. CDR3 DNA: TGTGCCAGCAGTTTTGGGGACAGGGTGAACGCTGAAGCTTTCTTT. Amino acids: CASSFGDRVNAEAFF. This chain connects TRBV28 to TRBJ1-1; 9 nucleotides align to TRBD1. Germline CDR1 is MDHEN and CDR2 is SYDVKM. The CDR3 covers 15 residues.

This chain uses TRBV6-6 with TRBJ1-4, with 10 bases aligning to TRBD1. The V gene's germline CDR1 is MNHNY and CDR2 SVGAGI (reference sequence). The V gene end was trimmed by 6 bases and the J gene end by 7 bases; junction bases not matched to a gene: 5. The length of the CDR3 is 14 residues. This CDR3 is CASRMTGGTEKLFF. CDR3 in DNA: TGTGCCAGCAGGATGACAGGGGGCACTGAAAAACTGTTTTTT.

V and J are TRBV20-1 and TRBJ2-5; D ambiguous. CDR3 length: 10 residues. The germline V gene has CDR1 DFQATT and CDR2 SNEGSKA (reference sequence). V lost 2 bases and J 5 bases, leaving 3 bases between the germline ends. The CDR3 here is CSARRETQYF. The CDR3 coding sequence is TGCAGTGCTAGACGGGAGACCCAGTACTTC.